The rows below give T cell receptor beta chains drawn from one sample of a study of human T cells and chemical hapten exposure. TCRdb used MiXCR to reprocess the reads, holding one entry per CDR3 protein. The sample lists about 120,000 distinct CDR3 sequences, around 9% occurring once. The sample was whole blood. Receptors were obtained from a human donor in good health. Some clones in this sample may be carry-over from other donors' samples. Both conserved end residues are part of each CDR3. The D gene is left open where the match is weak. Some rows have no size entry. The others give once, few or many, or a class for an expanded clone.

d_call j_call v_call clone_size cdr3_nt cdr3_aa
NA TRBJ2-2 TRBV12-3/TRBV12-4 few TGTGCCAGCAGTTTATCATCCCACACCGGGGAGCTGTTTTTT CASSLSSHTGELFF
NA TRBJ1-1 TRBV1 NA TGCACCAGCAGATCCGGTTTCTTT CTSRSGFF
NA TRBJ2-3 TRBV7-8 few TGTGCCAGCAGCCCCGAGATTAGCAAAGATACGCAGTATTTT CASSPEISKDTQYF
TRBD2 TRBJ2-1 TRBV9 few TGTGCCAGCAGCTCCGGGAGGTCCTACAATGAGCAGTTCTTC CASSSGRSYNEQFF
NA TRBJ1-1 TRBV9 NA TGTGCCAGCAGCGGACCACAGCAAAACACTGAAGCTTTCTTT CASSGPQQNTEAFF
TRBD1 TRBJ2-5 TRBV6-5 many TGTGCCAGCAGTTACGGGACAGGGAAAGCAGAGACCCAGTACTTC CASSYGTGKAETQYF
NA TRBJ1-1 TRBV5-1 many TGCGCCAGCAGCTTCCCACTAGGTCGTGAAGCTTTCTTT CASSFPLGREAFF
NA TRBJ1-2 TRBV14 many TGTGCCAGCAGCCAAGACGGGGGCGATCTCTATGGCTACACCTTC CASSQDGGDLYGYTF
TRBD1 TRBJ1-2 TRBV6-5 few TGTGCCAGCAGGGTGGGACAGATGGGAGGCTACACCTTC CASRVGQMGGYTF
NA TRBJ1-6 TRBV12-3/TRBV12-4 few TGTGCCAGCAGTTTGAGGGGGGCAGGTTCACCCCTCCACTTT CASSLRGAGSPLHF
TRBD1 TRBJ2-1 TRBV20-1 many TGCAGTGTTCTGGGACAGAGCTCCTACAATGAGCAGTTCTTC CSVLGQSSYNEQFF
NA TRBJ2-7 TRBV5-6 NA TGTGCCAGCACCCCCCCGAGTTCCTACGAGCAGTACTTC CASTPPSSYEQYF
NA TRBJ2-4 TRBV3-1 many TGTGCCAGCAGCCACCCGTCACTTCTGGGGGACATTCAGTACTTC CASSHPSLLGDIQYF
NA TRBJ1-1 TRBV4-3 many TGCGCCAGCAGCCAATCGAGACAGACGAACACTGAAGCTTTCTTT CASSQSRQTNTEAFF
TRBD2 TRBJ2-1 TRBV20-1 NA TGCAGTGCTAGAGTGCCCAGCGGGAGGGCAAATGAGCAGTTCTTC CSARVPSGRANEQFF
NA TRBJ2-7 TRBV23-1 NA TGCGCCAGCAGTCAATCGGGCGGCTCGAGGGAGCAGTACTTC CASSQSGGSREQYF
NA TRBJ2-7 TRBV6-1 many TGTGCCAGCAGTGTAACCGGGACATTGTCCTACGAGCAGTACTTC CASSVTGTLSYEQYF
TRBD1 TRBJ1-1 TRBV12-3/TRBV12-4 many TGTGCCAGCAGCCCTGGGACAGGCCCGAACACTGAAGCTTTCTTT CASSPGTGPNTEAFF
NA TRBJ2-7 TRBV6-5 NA TGTGCCAGCAGCCCCGCGCCAGGAGCATCCTACGAGCAGTACTTC CASSPAPGASYEQYF
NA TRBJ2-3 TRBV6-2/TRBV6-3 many TGTGCCAGCAGGGCGGTGTTGGGAGATACGCAGTATTTT CASRAVLGDTQYF
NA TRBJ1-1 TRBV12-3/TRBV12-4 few TGTGCCAGCAGTCCTATGGCGAACACTGAAGCTTTCTTT CASSPMANTEAFF
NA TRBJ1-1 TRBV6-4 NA TGTGCCAGCAGTGACTCGATAAAGGGGGAGGTCACTGAAGCTTTCTTT CASSDSIKGEVTEAFF
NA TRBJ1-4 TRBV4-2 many TGTGCCAGCAATTTCAGGGACTCAACTAATGAAAAACTGTTTTTT CASNFRDSTNEKLFF
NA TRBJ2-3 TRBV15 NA TGTGCCACCAGCAGAGCTGATTTGCGGGCAGATACGCAGTATTTT CATSRADLRADTQYF
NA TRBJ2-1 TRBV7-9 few TGTGCCAGCAGCTCAGGACTACCTTTGGATGAGCAGTTCTTC CASSSGLPLDEQFF
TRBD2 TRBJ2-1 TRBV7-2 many TGTGCCAGCAGCCAGGGACTAGCGGGAGACCTCCCCGAGGGATACAATGAGCAGTTCTTC CASSQGLAGDLPEGYNEQFF
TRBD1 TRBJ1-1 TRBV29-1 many TGCAGCGTTGACAAGGACAGGTCGTATCCGCTCCGCCAAGCTTTCTTT CSVDKDRSYPLRQAFF
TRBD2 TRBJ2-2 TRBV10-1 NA TGCGCCAGCAGTCCAGCGGGACTTATGGGGCCCACCGGGGAGCTGTTTTTT CASSPAGLMGPTGELFF
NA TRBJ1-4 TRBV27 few TGTGCCAGCAGACGGGACAATAATGAAAAACTGTTTTTT CASRRDNNEKLFF
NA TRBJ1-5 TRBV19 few TGTGCCAGTAGTATGCTCCCGGCTAGCAATCAGCCCCAGCATTTT CASSMLPASNQPQHF
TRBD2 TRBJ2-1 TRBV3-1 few TGTGCCAGCAGCCAAGCGGCTAGCGGCTACAATGAGCAGTTCTTC CASSQAASGYNEQFF
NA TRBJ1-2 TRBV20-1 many TGCAGTGCTAGGAACGGAGACTATGGCTACACCTTC CSARNGDYGYTF
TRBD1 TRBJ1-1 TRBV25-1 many TGTGCCAGCAGTTCAGGGGGCATAAATACTGAAGCTTTCTTT CASSSGGINTEAFF
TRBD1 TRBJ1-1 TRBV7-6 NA TGTGCCAGCAGCCCCGAGCACAGGGGACGGAGCACTGAAGCTTTCTTT CASSPEHRGRSTEAFF
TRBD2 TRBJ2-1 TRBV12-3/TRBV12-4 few TGTGCCAGCAGTTTTGAATTAGCGGGAGGGCACAATGAGCAGTTCTTC CASSFELAGGHNEQFF
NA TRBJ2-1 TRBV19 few TGTGCCAGTAGTCCAACCCCCGGGACCGTACATGAGCAGTTCTTC CASSPTPGTVHEQFF
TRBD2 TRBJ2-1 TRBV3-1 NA TGTGCCAGCAGCCAAGAATGGGGCGGGAGGGCCCCCCAACACAATGAGCAGTTCTTC CASSQEWGGRAPQHNEQFF
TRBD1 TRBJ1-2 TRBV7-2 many TGTGCCAGCAGCTTAAGTGCGGACAGGACAGGGGGCGCCGACTTC CASSLSADRTGGADF
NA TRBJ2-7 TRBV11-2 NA TGTGCCAGCAGCTTGATGCCGGGACCCAACTACGAGCAGTACTTC CASSLMPGPNYEQYF
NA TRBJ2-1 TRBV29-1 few TGCAGCGTTGATGACCGAAATGAGCAGTTCTTC CSVDDRNEQFF
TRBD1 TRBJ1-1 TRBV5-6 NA TGTGCCAGCAGCCTACCAGGGGGAACTGAAGCTTTCTTT CASSLPGGTEAFF
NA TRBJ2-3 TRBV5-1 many TGCGCCAGCAGCTTGCCCCCGCCCACAGATACGCAGTATTTT CASSLPPPTDTQYF
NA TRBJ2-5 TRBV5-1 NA TGCGCCAGCAGCCTGGGCCTAGCAAGGGAGACCCAGTACTTC CASSLGLARETQYF
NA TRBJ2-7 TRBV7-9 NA TGTGCCAGCAGCCTGGAGGGGAACTCCTACGAGCAGTACTTC CASSLEGNSYEQYF